These 29 T cell receptor beta chains were all obtained from the same sample, sequenced in a study of blood T cell repertoires in COVID-19. Repertoires were generated with immunoSEQ multiplex PCR, while TCRdb's copy carries only in-frame clones and drops some. The sample holds a few hundred thousand clones, 88% seen once. Material for sequencing was peripheral blood. The receptors come from a woman aged 40-49 years who had recovered from COVID-19.

This clone has a handful of counts. The V gene is TRBV5-6, the J gene TRBJ2-1, with 11 bases matching TRBD2. Trimming at V came to 0 bases and at J to 6 bases, leaving 14 bases not matched to a gene. The V gene's germline CDR1 is SGHDT and CDR2 YYEEEE. This CDR3 region has 19 residues. The CDR3 sequence: CASSLDSSGRKRALNEQFF. CDR3 DNA: TGTGCCAGCAGCTTGGATTCTAGCGGGAGGAAAAGAGCACTCAATGAGCAGTTCTTC.

The chain is built from TRBV6-2 or TRBV6-3 and TRBJ2-1; 7 bases line up with TRBD2. V lost 2 bases to trimming and J lost 7 bases; unmatched junction nucleotides: 14. CDR1 is MNHEY and CDR2 is SVGEGT in the germline V gene. The CDR3 is 17 amino acids. This CDR3 is CASSYPLTSPKGNEQFF. The CDR3, as DNA: TGTGCCAGCAGTTACCCCCTGACTAGCCCCAAGGGGAATGAGCAGTTCTTC.

The chain links TRBV23-1 to TRBJ1-4, with D unclear. TRBV23-1 is an ORF for which the function is uncertain. V was clipped by 4 bases and J by 0 bases, with 12 bases between them. This CDR3 spans 16 amino acids. CDR3 sequence: CASSLPPSPTNEKLFF. In nucleotides, the CDR3 is TGCGCCAGCAGTCTCCCCCCGTCTCCAACTAATGAAAAACTGTTTTTT.

J is TRBJ1-5 and V is TRBV7-2; no definite D call. CDR1 is SGHTA and CDR2 is FQGNSA in the germline V gene. Trimming removed 0 bases from V and 9 bases from J, with 12 bases in between. This CDR3 region has 14 residues. CDR3 residues: CASSLAAITPPQHF. DNA of the CDR3: TGTGCCAGCAGCTTAGCGGCCATCACACCGCCCCAGCATTTT.

This chain connects TRBV27 to TRBJ2-4; tentatively, D is TRBD1 (5 bases). This CDR3 comprises 14 residues. Germline loops: CDR1 MNHEY, CDR2 SMNVEV (reference sequence). Trimming shortened V by 7 bases and J by 6 bases, and 16 bases separated the two germline ends. The CDR3 region is CASILGQGGNIQYF. Written as DNA, the CDR3 is TGTGCCAGCATCTTGGGGCAGGGTGGAAACATTCAGTACTTC.

The chain employs TRBV20-1 and TRBJ2-1, with 8 bases that match TRBD2. CDR1 DFQATT and CDR2 SNEGSKA come from the germline V gene (reference sequence). CDR3 length equals 15 residues. With 3 bases clipped from V and 8 bases from J, the junction kept 12 bases outside the gene matches. In nucleotides, the CDR3 is TGCAGTGCTAGTGGGGTTTGGAGGCGGGGGGATGAGCAGTTCTTC. Translation: CSASGVWRRGDEQFF.

The chain uses TRBV30 and TRBJ1-2; a possible D gene is TRBD1 (5 bases). Trimming cost V 3 bases and J 7 bases, with 12 bases left between them. The CDR3 length is 12 residues. CDR1 and CDR2 (germline): GTSNPN, SVGIG (reference sequence). CDR3 amino acids: CAWRDQGVGYTF. The DNA for the CDR3 is TGTGCCTGGAGGGATCAAGGGGTTGGCTACACCTTC. Variable domain in full (rest from reference TRBV30 and TRBJ1-2): SQTIHQWPATLVQPVGSPLSLECTVEGTSNPNLYWYRQAAGRGLQLLFYSVGIGQISSEVPQNLSASRPQDRQFILSSKKLLLSDSGFYLCAWRDQGVGYTFGSGTRLTVV.

The V gene is TRBV24-1, the J gene TRBJ2-1; 14 nucleotides align to TRBD2. CDR3 length equals 17 residues. Germline assignment: CDR1 KGHDR and CDR2 SFDVKD. Trimming took 3 bases from V and 2 from J; bases not matched to a gene: 2. CDR3 region: CATSDLTSGRAYNEQFF. The CDR3 bases are TGTGCCACCAGTGATCTGACTAGCGGGAGGGCCTACAATGAGCAGTTCTTC.

V gene TRBV7-9 combines with J gene TRBJ2-1; D not resolved. V shed 5 bases and J shed 0 bases, with 14 bases lying between them. CDR3 length equals 16 residues. Germline V CDR1 and CDR2: SEHNR, FQNEAQ (reference sequence). The CDR3: CASSPTRQGSYNEQFF. In DNA form, the CDR3 reads TGTGCCAGCAGCCCAACCAGACAAGGCTCCTACAATGAGCAGTTCTTC.

V usage is TRBV27 and J usage is TRBJ2-5; 7 positions agree with TRBD2. The CDR3 is 15 residues long. Germline V gene lookup returns CDR1 MNHEY and CDR2 SMNVEV (reference sequence). With V trimmed by 0 bases and J by 7 bases, 8 bases remained unmatched. CDR3 residues: CASSLSLAGGGTQYF. For the CDR3, the DNA is TGTGCCAGCAGTTTATCGTTGGCCGGCGGGGGGACCCAGTACTTC.

V gene TRBV25-1 combines with J gene TRBJ1-3, with D possibly TRBD1 on 6 matching bases. The CDR3 has 17 amino acids. Germline V lookup: CDR1 MGHDK, CDR2 SYGVNS. The ends were cut back, 1 base at V and 0 bases at J, with 13 bases in the middle. CDR3 sequence (DNA): TGTGCCAGCAGTGAATGGGGAGGGGGGACCTCTGGAAACACCATATATTTT. Its protein is CASSEWGGGTSGNTIYF.

This chain connects TRBV30 to TRBJ2-1; D might be TRBD2 (7 bases). The CDR3 runs to 12 residues. V gave up 2 bases and J gave up 13 bases, with 15 bases separating them. Germline values: CDR1 GTSNPN, CDR2 SVGIG (reference sequence). Written as DNA, the CDR3 is TGTGCCTGGAGTCCGGGGGGCGCACCCCAGTTCTTC. Translated, it gives CAWSPGGAPQFF.

V is TRBV14 and J is TRBJ2-1; D unclear. V lost 2 bases and J lost 0, with 14 bases in between. CDR1 SGHDN and CDR2 FVKESK come from the germline V gene. The CDR3 is 17 amino acids. DNA for the CDR3: TGTGCCAGCAGCCAATCTATTCCACCCCGCTCCTACAATGAGCAGTTCTTC. Protein: CASSQSIPPRSYNEQFF. Together with reference TRBV14 and TRBJ2-1, the CDR3 gives the full variable domain: EAGVTQFPSHSVIEKGQTVTLRCDPISGHDNLYWYRRVMGKEIKFLLHFVKESKQDESGMPNNRFLAERTGGTYSTLKVQPAELEDSGVYFCASSQSIPPRSYNEQFFGPGTRLTVL.

This clone is a singleton in its sample. The chain joins TRBV9 to TRBJ2-1; the D gene is possibly TRBD1 (6 bases). Trimming removed 0 bases at V and 5 bases at J, with 15 bases between. This CDR3 comprises 16 residues. The germline V gene encodes CDR1 SGDLS and CDR2 YYNGEE. CDR3 DNA: TGTGCCAGCAGCGTAGCCTTAACCTCAGGGGACAATGAGCAGTTCTTC. As protein: CASSVALTSGDNEQFF.

This chain uses TRBV5-6 with TRBJ1-2, with D perhaps TRBD1 (6 bases). The CDR3 consists of 14 residues. V lost 3 bases to trimming and J lost 2 bases, with 11 bases between them. CDR1 SGHDT and CDR2 YYEEEE come from the germline V gene. CDR3: CASSSRTENYGYTF. The CDR3, as DNA: TGTGCCAGCAGCTCCCGGACAGAGAACTATGGCTACACCTTC. The variable domain in full, completed from reference TRBV5-6 and TRBJ1-2, reads DAGVTQSPTHLIKTRGQQVTLRCSPKSGHDTVSWYQQALGQGPQFIFQYYEEEERQRGNFPDRFSGHQFPNYSSELNVNALLLGDSALYLCASSSRTENYGYTFGSGTRLTVV.

The V and J genes are TRBV4-2 and TRBJ1-2; D perhaps matches TRBD1 (6 bases). Germline CDR1 is LGHNA and CDR2 is YNFKEQ. V was trimmed by 4 bases and J by 4 bases, leaving 10 bases between them. The CDR3 spans 13 residues. The CDR3 sequence: CASSPRTAYGYTF. CDR3 bases: TGTGCCAGCAGCCCGAGGACAGCCTATGGCTACACCTTC.

The chain has TRBV7-9 and TRBJ1-6, with D perhaps TRBD1 (6 bases). This CDR3 is 14 amino acids long. Between the trimmed V and J ends, which lost 5 bases and 10 bases, there was a span of 15 bases. Germline V gene lookup returns CDR1 SEHNR and CDR2 FQNEAQ (reference sequence). The CDR3 protein is CASSLQQGGSPLHF. CDR3 sequence (DNA): TGTGCCAGCAGCCTCCAACAGGGTGGCTCACCCCTCCACTTT.

The rearrangement joins TRBV30 to TRBJ2-3; 10 nucleotides match TRBD2. This CDR3 contains 14 residues. The V and J ends lost 0 bases and 4 bases, in that order; junction bases with no gene match: 1. The germline V gene encodes CDR1 GTSNPN and CDR2 SVGIG (reference sequence). The CDR3 DNA reads as TGTGCCTGGAGTGTTGGGACTAGCGCAGATACGCAGTATTTT. Its protein is CAWSVGTSADTQYF.

The V gene is TRBV24-1, the J gene TRBJ2-2, with 11 nucleotides matching TRBD2. After removal of 1 base from V and 3 bases from J, the junction contained 15 bases not matched to a gene. CDR3 size: 21 residues. Germline-derived CDR1 and CDR2 are KGHDR and SFDVKD. Here the CDR3 DNA reads TGTGCCACCAGTGATTTTGGTCGCCGTACTAGCGGGAGTTTGTACACCGGGGAGCTGTTTTTT. Protein sequence: CATSDFGRRTSGSLYTGELFF.

The chain links TRBV14 to TRBJ1-1; 8 bases match TRBD1. Trimming took 6 bases from V and 11 from J; bases not matched to a gene: 8. The germline gives CDR1 SGHDN, CDR2 FVKESK. The CDR3 consists of 12 residues. As DNA, the CDR3 is TGTGCCAGCAGACAACTCCAGGGGGCGGCTTTCTTT. Translated: CASRQLQGAAFF.

The chain is built from TRBV7-2 and TRBJ1-1; a possible D gene is TRBD1 (6 bases). The germline V gene encodes CDR1 SGHTA and CDR2 FQGNSA. Trimming pared 5 bases from V and 4 bases from J, leaving 20 bases between. The CDR3 is 16 amino acids. The CDR3 here is CASSPPGGPRGTEAFF. CDR3 nucleotide sequence: TGTGCCAGCAGCCCCCCGGGGGGCCCGCGGGGCACTGAAGCTTTCTTT.

This chain links TRBV5-1 with TRBJ2-2, with 11 bases lining up with TRBD1. The CDR3 loop spans 15 amino acids. V dropped 4 bases and J dropped 7; count of bases not matched to a gene: 6. Germline V gene lookup returns CDR1 SGHRS and CDR2 YFSETQ. CDR3 loop: CASSTGQGAVGELFF. CDR3 sequence (DNA): TGCGCCAGCAGCACCGGACAGGGGGCTGTCGGGGAGCTGTTTTTT.

The CDR3 loop reads CASSLSTRGYNEQFF. The CDR3 DNA reads TGTGCCAGCAGTTTATCGACCAGGGGCTACAATGAGCAGTTCTTC. V usage is TRBV27 and J usage is TRBJ2-1, with D possibly matching TRBD1 (6 bases). V was shortened by 0 bases and J by 3 bases, with 9 bases between the two germline ends. Germline CDR1 is MNHEY and CDR2 is SMNVEV (reference sequence). The CDR3 has 15 amino acids.

This chain links TRBV5-1 with TRBJ1-6, with D possibly TRBD1 on 5 matching bases. The CDR3 has 16 amino acids. The V gene's germline CDR1 is SGHRS and CDR2 YFSETQ. The V end was cut by 2 bases, the J end by 5 bases, with 14 bases between. This CDR3 reads CASSFGAIVHNSPLHF. CDR3 nucleotide sequence: TGCGCCAGCAGCTTTGGGGCCATTGTTCATAATTCACCCCTCCACTTT.

V is TRBV5-4 and J is TRBJ1-1; 7 positions agree with TRBD1. The CDR3 covers 14 residues. The junction had 2 bases not matched to a gene; V was cut back by 2 bases and J by 1 base. Germline V gives CDR1 SGHNT, CDR2 YYREEE (reference sequence). CDR3 residues: CASSFGTENTEAFF. The CDR3 DNA sequence: TGTGCCAGCAGCTTCGGGACAGAGAACACTGAAGCTTTCTTT.

This sequence joins TRBV4-3 and TRBJ2-7; TRBD2 matches at 11 bases. Unmatched junction bases numbered 2, after V lost 4 bases and J lost 3 bases. There are 14 residues in the CDR3. CDR1 and CDR2 (germline): LGHNA, YSLEER. In nucleotides, the CDR3 is TGCGCCAGCAGCCGGACTAGCGGGTTCTACGAGCAGTACTTC. Amino acids: CASSRTSGFYEQYF.

This clone was picked up one time. The chain couples TRBV21-1 to TRBJ2-3; TRBD2 is the table's D call, not checked against the DNA. TRBV21-1 is labeled a pseudogene. The CDR3 length is 15 residues. CDR3 DNA sequence: TGTGCCAGCAGCAAAGGGCTAGCGGACACAGATACGCAGTATTTT. The encoded protein is CASSKGLADTDTQYF.

The chain uses TRBV7-2 and TRBJ2-1; D unresolved. V was cut by 0 bases and J by 0 bases, with 6 bases left in between. The CDR3 loop spans 15 amino acids. Germline CDR1 reads SGHTA; CDR2 reads FQGNSA. CDR3 residues: CASSLAALSYNEQFF. The CDR3 coding sequence is TGTGCCAGCAGCTTAGCGGCTCTCTCCTACAATGAGCAGTTCTTC.

The rearrangement joins TRBV7-9 to TRBJ2-3; TRBD2 agrees at 10 bases. Germline V gene data show CDR1 as SEHNR and CDR2 as FQNEAQ (reference sequence). The CDR3 sequence is 15 residues long. J was trimmed by 4 bases and V by 4 bases; bases with no gene match: 5. As DNA, the CDR3 is TGTGCCAGCAGCTCTAGCGGGAGAACGGCAGATACGCAGTATTTT. Translation: CASSSSGRTADTQYF. The whole variable domain, filled in from reference TRBV7-9 and TRBJ2-3, reads DTGVSQNPRHKITKRGQNVTFRCDPISEHNRLYWYRQTLGQGPEFLTYFQNEAQLEKSRLLSDRFSAERPKGSFSTLEIQRTEQGDSAMYLCASSSSGRTADTQYFGPGTRLTVL.